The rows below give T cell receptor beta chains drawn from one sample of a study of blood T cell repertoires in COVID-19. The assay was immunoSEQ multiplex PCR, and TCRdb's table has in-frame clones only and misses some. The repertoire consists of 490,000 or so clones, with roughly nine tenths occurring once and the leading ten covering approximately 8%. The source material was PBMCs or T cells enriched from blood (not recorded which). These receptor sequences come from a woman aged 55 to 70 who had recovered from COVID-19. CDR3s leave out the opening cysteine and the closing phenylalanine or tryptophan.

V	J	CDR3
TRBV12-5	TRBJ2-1	ASGPLGQGLF
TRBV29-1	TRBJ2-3	SVEEWRTQY
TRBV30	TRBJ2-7	AWSKAGFYEQY
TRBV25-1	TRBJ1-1	ASSHGDTEAF
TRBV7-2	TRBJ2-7	ASSALAQSYEQY
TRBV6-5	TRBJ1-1	ASSYSRYEGNTEAF
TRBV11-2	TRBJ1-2	ASSLLTGVGYGYT
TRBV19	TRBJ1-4	ASSGPAFRESLEKLF
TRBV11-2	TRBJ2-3	ASSSLAGGSADTQY
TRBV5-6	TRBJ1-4	ASSPQGDEKLF
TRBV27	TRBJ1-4	ASSLWPGAEKLF
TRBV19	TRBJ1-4	ASSMLGPTNEKLF
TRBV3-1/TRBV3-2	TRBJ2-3	ASSKRGPSTDTQY
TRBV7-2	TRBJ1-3	ASSLVGTGGGNTIY
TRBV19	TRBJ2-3	ASSRRLAGISSTDTQY
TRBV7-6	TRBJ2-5	ASVSRASGGAETQY
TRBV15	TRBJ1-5	ATSRDRTGAVQPQH
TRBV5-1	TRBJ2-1	ASSPDRGEEQF
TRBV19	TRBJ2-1	ASSIYAGAVSYNEQF
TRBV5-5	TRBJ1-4	ASSLDRDGEKLF
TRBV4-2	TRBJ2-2	ASSQVRENTGELF
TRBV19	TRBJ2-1	ASTLGGGIYNEQF
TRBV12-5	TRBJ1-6	ASGLGQGRTPLH
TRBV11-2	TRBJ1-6	ASSFQGVISPLH
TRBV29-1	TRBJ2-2	SAARDTITGELF
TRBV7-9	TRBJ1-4	ASSVQGVLLF
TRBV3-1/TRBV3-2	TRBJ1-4	ASSQLRGTTNEKLF
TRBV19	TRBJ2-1	ASSRQAGTGNVEQF
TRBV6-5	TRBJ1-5	ASSSQGSVPQH
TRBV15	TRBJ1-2	ATSRSELDGYT
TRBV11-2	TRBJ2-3	ASSLGPGSDTQY
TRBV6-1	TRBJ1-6	ASSEMKGQGSNSPLH
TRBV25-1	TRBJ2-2	ASSTRGAGELF
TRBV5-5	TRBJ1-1	ASSLANTGKAF
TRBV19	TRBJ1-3	ASSTYRDYVGNTIY
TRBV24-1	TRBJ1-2	ATSSTGEDYGYT
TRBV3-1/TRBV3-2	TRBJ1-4	ASSTAAGGYNEKLF
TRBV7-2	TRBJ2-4	ASSGRDRGLSFKNIQY
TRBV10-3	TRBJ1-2	AISVGRGGEDNYGYT
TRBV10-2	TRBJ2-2	ASSDGGGYTGELF
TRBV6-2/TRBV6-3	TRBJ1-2	ASSQGQAGHYGYT
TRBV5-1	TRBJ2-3	ASSSNTGTSGTYTDTQY
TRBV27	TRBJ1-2	ASSRYAQAGYGYT
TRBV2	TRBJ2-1	ASRPRVDEQF